Given below is one T cell receptor beta chain in context. Antigen unknown. These data are taken from a study of T cells after yellow fever vaccination. About the research overall: Fractions with few cells were prepared using SMART-Seq v4 Ultra Low Input. Study results and caveats: CD4 and CD8 compartments shared a small share of clonotypes.

Template switching with 5'RACE generated the TCR cDNA and added a universal primer site and UMIs. From the 5' RACE reads, TCRdb called clonotypes with MiXCR, one entry per CDR3 protein. The table includes a few hundred thousand distinct CDR3 sequences, about a sixth detected once. The CDR3 spans 14 residues. Per germline, CDR1 KGHDR and CDR2 SFDVKD. The V and J ends lost 6 bases and 4 bases, in that order; junction bases with no gene match: 6. Source: PBMCs, taken 5 days after the first yellow fever vaccination. This TCR was recovered from a man younger than 35 who received the YFV17D yellow fever vaccine. The V and J genes are TRBV24-1 and TRBJ2-3, with 7 bases fitting TRBD1. The CDR3 sequence is CATSLATGPDTQYF. For the CDR3, the DNA is TGTGCCACCAGTCTCGCGACAGGGCCAGATACGCAGTATTTT.